The 17 T cell receptor beta chains below all came from one sample that was sequenced in a study of cytomegalovirus exposure and HLA in healthy donors. This PCR relied on a set of 60 Vbeta primers and 13 Jbeta primers. The protocol was immunoSEQ multiplex PCR, while the TCRdb copy is restricted to in-frame clones and leaves out a portion. The data show about 130,000 clones, 80% seen once. The sequencing input was PBMCs. The receptors shown here come from a man aged 25 to 40 in good health and CMV-seropositive.

The chain recombines TRBV28 with TRBJ1-4; D gene ambiguous. The CDR3 runs to 15 residues. V dropped 6 bases and J dropped 10 bases, with 21 bases sitting between them. CDR1 MDHEN and CDR2 SYDVKM come from the germline V gene. Written as DNA, the CDR3 is TGTGCCAGCAGCACAGCCGGGTCCAAAGGAGGAAAACTGTTTTTT. Translating it yields CASSTAGSKGGKLFF.

This chain links TRBV5-1 with TRBJ2-5; 9 positions agree with TRBD2. The J call may be wrong; the DNA end is better matched by TRBJ2-7. The CDR3 runs 16 residues. The germline CDR1 and CDR2 sequences are SGHRS and YFSETQ. For the CDR3, the DNA is TGCGCCAGCAGCGGCTCCGGGACTAGCCTAATGTACGAGCAGTACTTC. This translates into CASSGSGTSLMYEQYF.

This rearrangement joins TRBV19 to TRBJ1-2, with D tentatively TRBD1 (5 bases). The CDR3 is 15 residues long. V lost 7 bases and J lost 2, with 17 bases in between. Germline V gene lookup returns CDR1 LNHDA and CDR2 SQIVND (reference sequence). The CDR3 region has the DNA TGTGCCAGTACGCGCGACAGCTTCTTAAACTATGGCTACACCTTC. Protein: CASTRDSFLNYGYTF.

This clone appeared once. V gene TRBV19 combines with J gene TRBJ2-7; 7 bases map to TRBD1. The trim removed 5 bases at V and 0 bases at J, leaving 4 bases unmatched. Germline V gene data show CDR1 as LNHDA and CDR2 as SQIVND (reference sequence). The CDR3 is 14 amino acids. The CDR3 DNA sequence: TGTGCCAGTAGTGGGACAGCCTCCTCCTACGAGCAGTACTTC. Translating it yields CASSGTASSYEQYF.

This clone showed up just once. The chain carries TRBV10-3 and TRBJ1-6; TRBD1 is a possible D gene (6 bases). The CDR3 sequence is 16 residues long. The V gene's germline CDR1 is ENHRY and CDR2 SYGVKD. Trimming removed 6 bases at V and 5 bases at J, with 17 bases between. The CDR3 is CAISRGRGGDNSPLHF. As DNA, the CDR3 is TGTGCCATCAGCCGTGGAAGAGGGGGAGATAATTCACCCCTCCACTTT.

The chain combines TRBV7-9 with TRBJ2-3; 10 bases are a match to TRBD2. This CDR3 contains 15 residues. The V segment lost 6 bases and the J segment 1 base; nucleotides outside the gene matches: 4. CDR1 is SEHNR and CDR2 is FQNEAQ in the germline V gene (reference sequence). In DNA form, the CDR3 reads TGTGCCAGCAGGCGTACTAGCGGGGGCACAGATACGCAGTATTTT. Its translation is CASRRTSGGTDTQYF. Complete variable domain (other parts from reference TRBV7-9 and TRBJ2-3): DTGVSQNPRHKITKRGQNVTFRCDPISEHNRLYWYRQTLGQGPEFLTYFQNEAQLEKSRLLSDRFSAERPKGSFSTLEIQRTEQGDSAMYLCASRRTSGGTDTQYFGPGTRLTVL.

This clone appeared once. This sequence joins TRBV5-4 and TRBJ1-6; the D gene is possibly TRBD1 (5 bases). Looked up from germline, CDR1 is SGHNT and CDR2 is YYREEE (reference sequence). The CDR3 covers 14 residues. V lost 0 bases to trimming and J lost 6 bases, with 7 bases between them. In DNA form, the CDR3 reads TGTGCCAGCAGCTTGGTCGGGGGTAATTCACCCCTCCACTTT. As protein: CASSLVGGNSPLHF.

The chain is built from TRBV13 and TRBJ2-1; possibly TRBD2 for D (7 bases). V lost 0 bases to trimming and J lost 9 bases, with 15 bases between them. The CDR3 has 15 amino acids. Germline values: CDR1 PRHDT, CDR2 FYEKMQ (reference sequence). This CDR3 reads CASSLGDWGGVEQFF. CDR3 sequence (DNA): TGTGCCAGCAGCTTAGGGGACTGGGGGGGCGTTGAGCAGTTCTTC.

V and J are TRBV6-1 and TRBJ1-2; 8 nucleotides match TRBD1. This CDR3 region has 15 residues. V shed 3 bases, J shed 5 bases, and the junction held 8 bases outside the gene matches. Germline values: CDR1 MNHNS, CDR2 SASEGT. The CDR3 region has the DNA TGTGCCAGCAGTGATTACGGGACAGGAGGTTATGGCTACACCTTC. Protein sequence: CASSDYGTGGYGYTF.

This clone was found a few times. This chain's CDR3 is CASSMGRVNEKLFF. CDR3 in DNA: TGTGCCAGTAGTATGGGCAGGGTGAATGAAAAACTGTTTTTT. The genes are TRBV19 and TRBJ1-4; maybe TRBD1 (5 bases). This CDR3 is built from 14 residues. Germline assignment: CDR1 LNHDA and CDR2 SQIVND (reference sequence). Trimming removed 3 bases from V and 5 bases from J, with 10 bases in between.

This clone came up once. V gene TRBV2 combines with J gene TRBJ2-1; 9 nucleotides align to TRBD1. CDR1 is SNHLY, CDR2 FYNNEI, per germline. With V trimmed by 5 bases and J by 9 bases, 8 bases remained unmatched. The length of the CDR3 is 14 residues. In nucleotides, the CDR3 is TGTGCCAGCAGTTCTATGGGACAGGGCGGTGAGCAGTTCTTC. Protein: CASSSMGQGGEQFF. The whole variable domain, filled in from reference TRBV2 and TRBJ2-1, reads EPEVTQTPSHQVTQMGQEVILRCVPISNHLYFYWYRQILGQKVEFLVSFYNNEISEKSEIFDDQFSVERPDGSNFTLKIRSTKLEDSAMYFCASSSMGQGGEQFFGPGTRLTVL.

The chain has TRBV9 and TRBJ2-1; 8 nucleotides agree with TRBD2. Losses at the gene ends were 1 base for V and 2 bases for J; bases not matched to a gene: 2. The germline gives CDR1 SGDLS, CDR2 YYNGEE. The CDR3 consists of 15 residues. The CDR3 DNA is TGTGCCAGCAGCGTATATAGCGGGGCCTACAATGAGCAGTTCTTC. It encodes CASSVYSGAYNEQFF.

This rearrangement joins TRBV27 to TRBJ1-5; D gene uncertain. Trimming pared 0 bases from V and 9 bases from J, leaving 15 bases between. Germline assignment: CDR1 MNHEY and CDR2 SMNVEV (reference sequence). The CDR3 runs to 15 residues. The CDR3 DNA reads as TGTGCCAGCAGTTTATCTAGGAGCATCGGTTGGCCCCAGCATTTT. Translating gives CASSLSRSIGWPQHF.

The V and J genes are TRBV27 and TRBJ1-6; no firm D call. The CDR3 contains 14 residues. The V gene's germline CDR1 is MNHEY and CDR2 SMNVEV (reference sequence). V gave up 8 bases and J gave up 6 bases, with 14 bases separating them. The CDR3 DNA reads as TGTGCCAGCCCCGACGAGAACAGTAATTCACCCCTCCACTTT. It specifies CASPDENSNSPLHF.

The V and J genes are TRBV5-1 and TRBJ2-5; D perhaps matches TRBD2 (6 bases). V lost 0 bases and J lost 7, with 13 bases in between. The CDR3 sequence is 14 residues long. Germline V CDR1 and CDR2: SGHRS, YFSETQ. The CDR3 here is CASSLEGAGGTQYF. The CDR3 DNA reads TGCGCCAGCAGCTTGGAAGGGGCCGGGGGGACCCAGTACTTC.

This clone was picked up one time. The rearrangement links TRBV7-3 to TRBJ2-7; 8 nucleotides agree with TRBD2. The CDR3 loop spans 15 amino acids. Germline V CDR1 and CDR2: SGHTA, FQGTGA. V trimming: 5 bases; J trimming: 3 bases; junction bases outside the gene matches: 9. CDR3 in DNA: TGTGCCAGCAGCCCCTCCGGGGGGGCAGACTACGAGCAGTACTTC. Translated: CASSPSGGADYEQYF.

V gene TRBV5-6 combines with J gene TRBJ1-5; no definite D call. The CDR3 is made up of 16 amino acids. Germline V gene sequence: CDR1 SGHDT, CDR2 YYEEEE. V shed 0 bases and J shed 5 bases, with 15 bases lying between them. CDR3 region: CASSLASVSGYQPQHF. DNA for the CDR3: TGTGCCAGCAGCTTGGCCTCGGTGAGCGGGTATCAGCCCCAGCATTTT. The complete variable domain, with remaining parts taken from reference TRBV5-6 and TRBJ1-5, reads DAGVTQSPTHLIKTRGQQVTLRCSPKSGHDTVSWYQQALGQGPQFIFQYYEEEERQRGNFPDRFSGHQFPNYSSELNVNALLLGDSALYLCASSLASVSGYQPQHFGDGTRLSIL.